The clone carrying this T cell receptor beta chain was counted between two and nine times. The target antigen is unknown. CD45RO/CCR7/CD25/CD127/CD95/CD27 sorting isolated CD4+ naive, central memory, regulatory and stem cell-like memory cells. The data are from a study of beta chain features in type 1 diabetes. General study results and limits: Within each of all four CD4+ subsets, Type 1 diabetes patients had TCRB CDR3s that were moderately but significantly shorter. Equally in patients and controls, PCR might preferentially amplify shorter templates. Patients with type 1 diabetes showed fewer VDJ junction insertions and more deletions.

Expressed TCRB transcripts were sequenced after all isolated RNA was converted to cDNA. Produced via immunoSEQ multiplex PCR; TCRdb's table is partial and in-frame only. The sample carries a few hundred thousand clones, roughly 14% recorded once. The CDR3 extends over 13 amino acids. Trimming removed 6 bases at V and 1 base at J, with 10 bases between. The germline V gene has CDR1 MNHNY and CDR2 SVGAGI (reference sequence). Sequenced: naive CD4+ T cells from blood. The TCR comes from a woman between 18 and 29 years old with type 1 diabetes. The V and J genes are TRBV6-6 and TRBJ2-7; D call uncertain. As DNA, the CDR3 is TGTGCCAGCAGGAGAGGCAATTCCTACGAGCAGTACTTC. Its protein is CASRRGNSYEQYF.